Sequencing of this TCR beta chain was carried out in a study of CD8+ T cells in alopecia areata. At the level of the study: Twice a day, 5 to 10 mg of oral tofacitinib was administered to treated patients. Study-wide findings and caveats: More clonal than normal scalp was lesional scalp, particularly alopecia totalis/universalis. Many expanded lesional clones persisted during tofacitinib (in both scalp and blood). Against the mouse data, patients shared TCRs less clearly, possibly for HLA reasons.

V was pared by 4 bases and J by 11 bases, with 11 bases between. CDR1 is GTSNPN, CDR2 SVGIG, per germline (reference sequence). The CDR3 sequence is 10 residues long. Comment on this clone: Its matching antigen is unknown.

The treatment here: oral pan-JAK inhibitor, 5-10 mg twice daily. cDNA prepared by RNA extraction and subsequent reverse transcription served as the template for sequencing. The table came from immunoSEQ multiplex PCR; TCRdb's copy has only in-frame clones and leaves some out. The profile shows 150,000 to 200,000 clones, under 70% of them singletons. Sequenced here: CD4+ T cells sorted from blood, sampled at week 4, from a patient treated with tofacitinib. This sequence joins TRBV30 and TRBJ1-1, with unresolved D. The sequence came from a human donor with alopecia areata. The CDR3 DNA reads TGTGCCTGGATCCAACCGGTCGCTTTCTTT. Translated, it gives CAWIQPVAFF.